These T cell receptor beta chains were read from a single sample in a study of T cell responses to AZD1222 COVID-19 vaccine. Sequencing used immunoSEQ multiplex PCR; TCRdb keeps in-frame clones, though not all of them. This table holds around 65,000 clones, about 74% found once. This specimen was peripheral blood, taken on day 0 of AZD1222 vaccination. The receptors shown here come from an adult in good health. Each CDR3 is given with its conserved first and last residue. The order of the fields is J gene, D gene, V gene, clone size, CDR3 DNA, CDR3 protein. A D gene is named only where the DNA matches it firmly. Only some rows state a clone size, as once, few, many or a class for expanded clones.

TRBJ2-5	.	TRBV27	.	TGTGCCAGCAGTCTCAGCTACCAAGAGACCCAGTACTTC	CASSLSYQETQYF
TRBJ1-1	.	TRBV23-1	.	TGCGCCAGCAGTCAACCTGTGGGTGAAGCTTTCTTT	CASSQPVGEAFF
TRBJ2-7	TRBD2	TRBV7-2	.	TGTGCCAGCAGCTTCGGAAGCGGGGCTCGGTACGAGCAGTACTTC	CASSFGSGARYEQYF
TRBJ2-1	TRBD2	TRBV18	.	TGTGCCAGCTCACCACGCAGCGGGGAACCTTCCTCTTACAATGAGCAGTTCTTC	CASSPRSGEPSSYNEQFF
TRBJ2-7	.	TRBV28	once	TGTGCCAGCAGTTTCCGGGGTGTAGGCGAGCAGTACTTC	CASSFRGVGEQYF
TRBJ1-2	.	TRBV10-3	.	TGTGCCATCAGTGACGACTATGGCTACACCTTC	CAISDDYGYTF
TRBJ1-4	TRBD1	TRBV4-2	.	TGTGCCAGCAGCCAAGAGAGAACAGGGGGCGTCAGGTTGGATGAAAAACTGTTTTTT	CASSQERTGGVRLDEKLFF
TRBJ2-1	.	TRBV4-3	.	TGCGCCAGCAGCCAAGGCCGCTCTCCCGTAGCGGAGTACAATGAGCAGTTCTTC	CASSQGRSPVAEYNEQFF
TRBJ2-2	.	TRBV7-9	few	TGTGCCAGCAGCTCCCGGGACCTTCTCGGGGAGCTGTTTTTT	CASSSRDLLGELFF
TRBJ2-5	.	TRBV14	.	TGTGCCAGCAGCCAAGGAACGGGATTGTACCAAGAGACCCAGTACTTC	CASSQGTGLYQETQYF
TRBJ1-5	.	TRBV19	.	TGTGCCAGTAGTGGTCCAGGGCTAGGCGTCAATCAGCCCCAGCATTTT	CASSGPGLGVNQPQHF
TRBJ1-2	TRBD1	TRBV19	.	TGTGCCAGTAGTATTGAGGACAGGGCAGGAGGCTACACCTTC	CASSIEDRAGGYTF
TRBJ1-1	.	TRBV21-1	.	TGTGCCAGCAGCAAAGTTCGGCTGAACACTGAAGCTTTCTTT	CASSKVRLNTEAFF
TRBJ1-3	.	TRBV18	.	TGTGCCAGCTCACCAAACGGGGTCTCTGGAAACACCATATATTTT	CASSPNGVSGNTIYF
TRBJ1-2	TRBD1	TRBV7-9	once	TGTGCCAGCAGCCCTACGGGACAGGATGGCTACACCTTC	CASSPTGQDGYTF